Here is one T cell receptor (beta chain) with its context. Its antigen is currently unknown. The sequencing template was cDNA reverse transcribed from extracted RNA. TCRdb's table, derived via immunoSEQ multiplex PCR, lists solely in-frame clones and lacks some. The sample consists of approximately 180,000 clones, roughly 60% of them appearing once. V was clipped by 2 bases and J by 7 bases, with 9 bases between them. This CDR3 contains 13 residues. Germline lookup yields CDR1 LGHNA and CDR2 YSLEER. The data were obtained in a study of CD8+ T cells in alopecia areata. Study-level results: Especially in alopecia totalis/universalis, lesional scalp showed greater clonality than normal scalp did.

Researchers gathered lesional scalp punch biopsies and peripheral blood from patients with alopecia areata. This sequence originates from a human donor with alopecia areata. The chain employs TRBV4-3 and TRBJ2-1, with D maybe TRBD2 (5 bases). The sequencing here drew on CD4+ T cells sorted from blood, taken at week 0. Here the CDR3 DNA reads TGCGCCAGCAGCCAATCGGGGTATAATGAGCAGTTCTTC. It is translated as CASSQSGYNEQFF.